This TCR beta chain was identified during a study of CD4 and CD8 cells across lung adenocarcinoma regions. With regard to this clonotype: Since the CDR3 does not end with the conserved phenylalanine or tryptophan, this likely comes from a read error. The DNA is left out, because the CDR3 cannot be placed on it with certainty; the CDR3 is given as TCRdb lists it.

From its first to its last residue, the CDR3 has 8 amino acids. Germline loops: CDR1 LGHNT, CDR2 FRNRAP. One entry per CDR3 protein results from TCRdb running MiXCR on the PCR reads. The profile shows about 4,000 distinct CDR3 sequences, about 53% of them singletons. The patients had localized lung adenocarcinoma, a non-small cell subtype. The TCR was taken from a female donor with lung adenocarcinoma. The CD4 and CD8 labels of this study may be unreliable. The gene calls are TRBV12-5 and TRBJ2-1; the table's D gene call, TRBD1, was not cross checked with the DNA. The sequencing input was CD4+ T cells from the margin of a lung tumor. The CDR3 reads CRDRVSPC.